The clone carrying this TCR beta chain has ten or more counts. Its antigen is undetermined. The record originates from a study of HIV-infected patients and healthy controls. Regarding the study as a whole: Eight alpha and eight beta V genes differed significantly in mean usage between HIV-infected patients and controls.

The CDR3 length is 13 residues. Looked up from germline, CDR1 is DFQATT and CDR2 is SNEGSKA (reference sequence). V lost 5 bases to trimming and J lost 4 bases; unmatched junction nucleotides: 7. cDNA was made from about 480 ng RNA using alpha and beta constant primers. Using multiplexing indices, alpha and beta chain libraries were generated apart by chain-specific third strand synthesis. TCRdb independently ran MiXCR on the 5' RACE reads; one entry per CDR3 protein. The sample has about 18,000 distinct CDR3 sequences, 9.5% to 15% seen once; the top ten hold 11%. All unsorted peripheral T cells were captured because whole blood was used without fractionation.

This chain uses TRBV20-1 with TRBJ2-7; the match to TRBD1 covers 8 bases. Sequenced: blood. This receptor was taken from an adult in good health. The CDR3 DNA sequence: TGCAGTGCTCGGGACAGGTCCGAGTACGAGCAGTACTTC. Translated, it gives CSARDRSEYEQYF.